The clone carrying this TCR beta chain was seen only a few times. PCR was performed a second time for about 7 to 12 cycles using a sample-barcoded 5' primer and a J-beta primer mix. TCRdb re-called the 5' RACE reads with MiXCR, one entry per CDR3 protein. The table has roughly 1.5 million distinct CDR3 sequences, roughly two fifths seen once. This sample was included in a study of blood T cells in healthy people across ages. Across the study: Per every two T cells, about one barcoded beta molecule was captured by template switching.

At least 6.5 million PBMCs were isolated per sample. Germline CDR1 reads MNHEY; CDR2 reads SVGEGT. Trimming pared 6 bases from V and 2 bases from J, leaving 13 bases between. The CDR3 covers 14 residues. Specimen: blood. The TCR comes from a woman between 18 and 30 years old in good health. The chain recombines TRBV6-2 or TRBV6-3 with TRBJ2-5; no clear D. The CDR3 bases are TGTGCCAGCAGCAAGACTCTGACTCAAGAGACCCAGTACTTC. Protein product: CASSKTLTQETQYF.